These 14 T cell receptor beta chains originate from one sample sequenced in a study of T-cell memory formation after mild COVID-19. TCRdb fed the 5' RACE reads into MiXCR, producing one record per CDR3 protein. The profile covers some 600,000 distinct CDR3 sequences, with roughly 17% appearing a single time and 8.1% taken by the ten largest. Sample: PBMCs or a T cell subset sorted from them (not recorded which). The receptors stem from an adult woman who had mild COVID-19 (a few samples of this study predate the infection). Cell type and time point are not known.

V and J are TRBV11-2 and TRBJ1-2, with no clear D. Germline V gene lookup returns CDR1 SGHAT and CDR2 FQNNGV. V gave up 10 bases and J gave up 0 bases, with 12 bases separating them. The length of the CDR3 is 13 residues. CDR3 DNA: TGTGCCACCAGAGTAGGAGCTAACTATGGCTACACCTTC. This translates into CATRVGANYGYTF.

This clonotype was seen only a few times. The chain joins TRBV9 to TRBJ1-1, with 12 positions matching TRBD1. CDR3 length equals 14 residues. The germline V gene encodes CDR1 SGDLS and CDR2 YYNGEE. The trim removed 3 bases at V and 5 bases at J, leaving 2 bases unmatched. The CDR3 nucleotides are TGTGCCAGCAGCGGGGGACAGGGGGCAACTGAAGCTTTCTTT. It encodes CASSGGQGATEAFF.

Ten or more counts support this clonotype. The chain recombines TRBV7-9 with TRBJ2-6; D not resolved. Germline V gene lookup returns CDR1 SEHNR and CDR2 FQNEAQ (reference sequence). The V and J ends lost 8 bases and 0 bases respectively, with 8 bases between them. The CDR3 has 14 residues. CDR3 DNA: TGTGCCAGCTTCCTCTTCTCTGGGGCCAACGTCCTGACTTTC. It translates to CASFLFSGANVLTF.

The gene calls are TRBV12-3 or TRBV12-4 and TRBJ2-7, with D possibly TRBD2 on 6 matching bases. The CDR3 extends over 13 amino acids. Trimming removed 5 bases at V and 3 bases at J, with 11 bases between. The CDR3 DNA follows: TGTGCCAGCAGTAACGGAGGGATCTACGAGCAGTACTTC. This translates into CASSNGGIYEQYF.

This clonotype was found a few times. This chain uses TRBV7-3 with TRBJ2-1; no firm D call. The CDR3 is made up of 11 amino acids. V was clipped by 5 bases and J by 8 bases, with 7 bases between them. The germline V gene has CDR1 SGHTA and CDR2 FQGTGA. The CDR3 sequence: CASSQGYEQFF. CDR3 DNA: TGTGCCAGCAGCCAAGGGTATGAGCAGTTCTTC.

CDR3 DNA: TGCAGCGATATACAGGGGTCGACGAACACTGAAGCTTTCTTT. Translated: CSDIQGSTNTEAFF. This rearrangement joins TRBV29-1 to TRBJ1-1, with 7 bases matching TRBD1. V gave up 7 bases and J gave up 1 base; unmatched junction bases: 9. The CDR3 extends over 14 amino acids. Germline V gene sequence: CDR1 SQVTM, CDR2 ANQGSEA.

This clonotype was recorded many times. V usage is TRBV7-9 and J usage is TRBJ1-1; 10 nucleotides line up with TRBD1. V gave up 5 bases and J gave up 4 bases; unmatched junction bases: 4. The germline V gene has CDR1 SEHNR and CDR2 FQNEAQ (reference sequence). This CDR3 is built from 14 residues. The CDR3 DNA reads TGTGCCAGCAGCCCCCGGACAGGGGGCACTGAAGCTTTCTTT. This codes for CASSPRTGGTEAFF.

CDR3 nucleotide sequence: TGTGCCAGCAGTCCTCCAGACAGTCTAACAGATACGCAGTATTTT. It encodes CASSPPDSLTDTQYF. The chain employs TRBV28 and TRBJ2-3; tentatively, D is TRBD1 (5 bases). The germline gives CDR1 MDHEN, CDR2 SYDVKM. The CDR3 loop spans 15 amino acids. Trimming took off 5 bases at V and 3 bases at J, with 15 bases between the two ends. The full variable domain, its missing parts supplied by reference TRBV28 and TRBJ2-3, is DVKVTQSSRYLVKRTGEKVFLECVQDMDHENMFWYRQDPGLGLRLIYFSYDVKMKEKGDIPEGYSVSREKKERFSLILESASTNQTSMYLCASSPPDSLTDTQYFGPGTRLTVL.

The V gene is TRBV6-5, the J gene TRBJ2-3; tentative D call: TRBD1 (6 bases). The germline V gene encodes CDR1 MNHEY and CDR2 SVGAGI. V dropped 6 bases and J dropped 1 base, with 17 bases sitting between them. There are 16 residues in the CDR3. In nucleotides, the CDR3 is TGTGCCAGCAGCCTAACAGGGTCCCAACGCACAGATACGCAGTATTTT. The encoded protein is CASSLTGSQRTDTQYF.

This clonotype was recorded a few times. The rearrangement links TRBV30 to TRBJ1-3; D remains ambiguous. The CDR3 sequence is 14 residues long. V shed 2 bases and J shed 4 bases, with 12 bases lying between them. Per germline, CDR1 GTSNPN and CDR2 SVGIG (reference sequence). The CDR3, as DNA: TGTGCCTGGAGTTCCGACATCTCGGGAAACACCATATATTTT. Translated, it gives CAWSSDISGNTIYF.

This clonotype was found many times. V usage is TRBV7-9 and J usage is TRBJ2-1, with 13 nucleotides matching TRBD2. The CDR3 sequence is 14 residues long. Trimming removed 4 bases from V and 6 bases from J; junction bases left unmatched: 0. Germline V gene sequence: CDR1 SEHNR, CDR2 FQNEAQ (reference sequence). CDR3 in amino acids: CASSWTSGSNEQFF. In DNA form, the CDR3 reads TGTGCCAGCAGCTGGACTAGCGGGAGCAATGAGCAGTTCTTC.

V gene TRBV6-5 combines with J gene TRBJ2-5, with D possibly TRBD2 on 5 matching bases. This CDR3 has 18 residues. The germline V gene encodes CDR1 MNHEY and CDR2 SVGAGI. V was cut by 7 bases and J by 1 base, with 25 bases left in between. In DNA form, the CDR3 reads TGTGCCAGCACCGACGGGGATGGCACGCGGTGGTCCCAAGAGACCCAGTACTTC. Its translation is CASTDGDGTRWSQETQYF.

This clonotype was observed a few times. In DNA form, the CDR3 reads TGCGCCAGCAGCTTGGAGGCAGGGGCTTTCTACGAGCAGTACTTC. This sequence encodes CASSLEAGAFYEQYF. This rearrangement joins TRBV5-1 to TRBJ2-7, with D possibly TRBD1 on 6 matching bases. This CDR3 is 15 amino acids long. Trimming removed 0 bases at V and 3 bases at J, with 13 bases between. Germline V gene lookup returns CDR1 SGHRS and CDR2 YFSETQ.

The rearrangement uses TRBV11-1 and TRBJ2-3; TRBD2 matches at 9 bases. Trimming took 4 bases from V and 1 from J; bases not matched to a gene: 3. Per germline, CDR1 SGHAT and CDR2 FQDESV (reference sequence). This CDR3 comprises 15 residues. The CDR3 sequence is CASSSSGAGTDTQYF. CDR3 nucleotides: TGTGCCAGCAGCTCTAGCGGGGCCGGCACAGATACGCAGTATTTT.